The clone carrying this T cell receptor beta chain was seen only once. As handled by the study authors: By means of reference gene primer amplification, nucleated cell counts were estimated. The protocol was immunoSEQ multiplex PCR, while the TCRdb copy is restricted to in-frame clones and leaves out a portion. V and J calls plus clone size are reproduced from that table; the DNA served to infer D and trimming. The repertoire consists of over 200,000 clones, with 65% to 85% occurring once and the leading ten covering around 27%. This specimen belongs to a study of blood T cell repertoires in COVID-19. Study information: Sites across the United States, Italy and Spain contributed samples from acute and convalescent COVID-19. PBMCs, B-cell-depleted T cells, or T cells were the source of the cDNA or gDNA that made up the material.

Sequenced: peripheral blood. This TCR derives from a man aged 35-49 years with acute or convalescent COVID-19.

Here the CDR3 reads CAWSWGGANYGYTF. For the CDR3, the DNA is TGTGCCTGGAGTTGGGGGGGAGCTAACTATGGCTACACCTTC. The V and J genes are TRBV30 and TRBJ1-2; a weak D match, TRBD1 (5 bases). Germline CDR1 and CDR2: GTSNPN and SVGIG (reference sequence). The CDR3 loop spans 14 amino acids. Trimming pared 2 bases from V and 0 bases from J, leaving 10 bases between. The full variable domain, rest sourced from reference TRBV30 and TRBJ1-2, is SQTIHQWPATLVQPVGSPLSLECTVEGTSNPNLYWYRQAAGRGLQLLFYSVGIGQISSEVPQNLSASRPQDRQFILSSKKLLLSDSGFYLCAWSWGGANYGYTFGSGTRLTVV.